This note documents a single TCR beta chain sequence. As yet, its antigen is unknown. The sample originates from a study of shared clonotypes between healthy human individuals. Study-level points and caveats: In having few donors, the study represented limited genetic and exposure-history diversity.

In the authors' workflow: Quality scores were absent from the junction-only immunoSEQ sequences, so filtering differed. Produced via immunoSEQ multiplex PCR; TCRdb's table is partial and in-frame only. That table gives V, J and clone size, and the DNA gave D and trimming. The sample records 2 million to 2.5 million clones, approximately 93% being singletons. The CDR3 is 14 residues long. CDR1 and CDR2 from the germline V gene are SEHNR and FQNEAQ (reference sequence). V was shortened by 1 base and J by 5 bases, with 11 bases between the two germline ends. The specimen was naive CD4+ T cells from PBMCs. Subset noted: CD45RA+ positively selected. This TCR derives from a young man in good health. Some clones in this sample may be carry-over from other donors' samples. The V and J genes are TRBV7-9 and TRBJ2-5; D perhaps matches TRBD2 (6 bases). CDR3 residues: CASSLELAGETQYF. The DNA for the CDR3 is TGTGCCAGCAGCTTAGAACTAGCTGGCGAGACCCAGTACTTC. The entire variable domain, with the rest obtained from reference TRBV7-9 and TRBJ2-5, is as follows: DTGVSQNPRHKITKRGQNVTFRCDPISEHNRLYWYRQTLGQGPEFLTYFQNEAQLEKSRLLSDRFSAERPKGSFSTLEIQRTEQGDSAMYLCASSLELAGETQYFGPGTRLLVL.